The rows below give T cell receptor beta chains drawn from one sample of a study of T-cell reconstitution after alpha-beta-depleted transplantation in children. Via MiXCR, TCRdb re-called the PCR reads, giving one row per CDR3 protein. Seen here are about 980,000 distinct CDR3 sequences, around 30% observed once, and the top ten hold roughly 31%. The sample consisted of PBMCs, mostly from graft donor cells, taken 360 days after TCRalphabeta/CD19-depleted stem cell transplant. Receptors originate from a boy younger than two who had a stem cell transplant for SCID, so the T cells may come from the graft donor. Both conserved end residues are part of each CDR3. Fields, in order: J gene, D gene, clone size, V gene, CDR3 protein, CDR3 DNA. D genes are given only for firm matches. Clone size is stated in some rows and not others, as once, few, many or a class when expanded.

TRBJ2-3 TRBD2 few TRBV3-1 CASSQDNGTSLTDTQYF TGTGCCAGCAGCCAAGATAACGGGACTAGCCTCACAGATACGCAGTATTTT
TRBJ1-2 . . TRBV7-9 CASSPRGRGNYGYTF TGTGCCAGCAGCCCGAGAGGCAGGGGAAACTATGGCTACACCTTC
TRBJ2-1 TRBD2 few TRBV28 CASSLLAGDEHEQFF TGTGCCAGCAGTCTACTAGCGGGGGACGAACATGAGCAGTTCTTC
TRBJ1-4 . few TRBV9 CASSVQGGDEKLFF TGTGCCAGCAGCGTACAGGGAGGGGATGAAAAACTGTTTTTT
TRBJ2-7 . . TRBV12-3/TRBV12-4 CASSFHRYEQYF TGTGCCAGCAGTTTCCACAGATACGAGCAGTACTTC
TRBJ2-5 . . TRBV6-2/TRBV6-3 CASSSSRGTQYF TGTGCCAGCAGTTCCTCTAGGGGGACCCAGTACTTC
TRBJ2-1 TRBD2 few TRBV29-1 CSVEGLANEQFF TGCAGCGTTGAAGGACTAGCCAATGAGCAGTTCTTC
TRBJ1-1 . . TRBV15 CATSTWWTQNTEAFF TGTGCCACCAGCACCTGGTGGACACAGAACACTGAAGCTTTCTTT
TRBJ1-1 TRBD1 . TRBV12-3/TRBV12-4 CASSPPEQGTLTPFTEAFF TGTGCCAGCAGCCCCCCGGAACAGGGGACCCTAACCCCCTTCACTGAAGCTTTCTTT
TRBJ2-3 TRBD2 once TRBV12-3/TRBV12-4 CASRLAGISTDTQYF TGTGCCAGCAGACTAGCGGGCATAAGCACAGATACGCAGTATTTT
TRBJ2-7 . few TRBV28 CASSLSWSGYEQYF TGTGCCAGCAGTTTATCCTGGTCCGGCTACGAGCAGTACTTC
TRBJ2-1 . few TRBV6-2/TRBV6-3 CASNRGAPYNEQFF TGTGCCAGCAATCGGGGGGCCCCCTACAATGAGCAGTTCTTC
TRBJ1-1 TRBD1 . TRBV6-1 CASSVGQDGTEAFF TGTGCCAGCAGTGTGGGACAGGATGGCACTGAAGCTTTCTTT
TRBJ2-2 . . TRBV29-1 CSVVREFTGELFF TGCAGCGTTGTTAGGGAGTTTACCGGGGAGCTGTTTTTT
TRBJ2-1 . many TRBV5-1 CASSLVGEQFF TGCGCCAGCAGCTTGGTTGGTGAGCAGTTCTTC
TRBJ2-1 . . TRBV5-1 CASSWGDSSSYNEQFF TGCGCCAGCAGCTGGGGGGACAGCAGCTCCTACAATGAGCAGTTCTTC
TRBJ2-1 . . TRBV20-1 CSAAVNEQFF TGCAGTGCCGCCGTCAATGAGCAGTTCTTC
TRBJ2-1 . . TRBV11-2 CASSSTSKQFF TGTGCCAGCAGCTCCACTTCTAAACAGTTCTTC
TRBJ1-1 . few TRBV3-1 CASSQSYSSPTSTEAFF TGTGCCAGCAGCCAGTCCTACAGCTCACCCACGAGCACTGAAGCTTTCTTT
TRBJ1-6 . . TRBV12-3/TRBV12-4 CASSYTEDSPLHF TGTGCCAGCAGTTACACAGAGGATTCACCCCTCCACTTT
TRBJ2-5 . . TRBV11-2 CASSFLEAVQETQYF TGTGCCAGCAGCTTCTTAGAAGCGGTACAAGAGACCCAGTACTTC
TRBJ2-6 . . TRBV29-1 CSVLGGGGANVLTF TGCAGCGTTCTTGGTGGGGGTGGGGCCAACGTCCTGACTTTC
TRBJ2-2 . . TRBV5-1 CASSSARGRPNTGELFF TGCGCCAGCAGCAGCGCACGGGGGCGGCCGAACACCGGGGAGCTGTTTTTT
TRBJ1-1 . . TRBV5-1 CASSLTGRRETEAFF TGCGCCAGCAGCTTAACAGGGAGGAGAGAAACTGAAGCTTTCTTT
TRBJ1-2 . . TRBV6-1 CASSPRGWAGYGYTF TGTGCCAGCAGCCCCCGGGGGTGGGCTGGCTATGGCTACACCTTC
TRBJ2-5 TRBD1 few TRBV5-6 CASSLGTGVVQETQYF TGTGCCAGCAGCTTGGGAACAGGGGTCGTACAAGAGACCCAGTACTTC
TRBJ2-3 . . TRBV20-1 CSASHQTDTQYF TGCAGTGCTAGTCACCAAACAGATACGCAGTATTTT
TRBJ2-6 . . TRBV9 CASSSPAGSGANVLTF TGTGCCAGCAGCTCCCCCGCGGGCTCTGGGGCCAACGTCCTGACTTTC
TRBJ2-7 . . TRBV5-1 CASTPEGRPYEQYF TGCGCCAGCACCCCTGAGGGGAGGCCCTACGAGCAGTACTTC
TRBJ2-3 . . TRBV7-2 CASSSGVRTDTQYF TGTGCCAGCAGCTCAGGGGTACGCACAGATACGCAGTATTTT
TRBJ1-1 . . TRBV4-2 CASSQAPMGYTEAFF TGTGCCAGCAGCCAAGCACCGATGGGATACACTGAAGCTTTCTTT